The present entry profiles one T cell receptor (beta chain) with its context. No antigen is known for it. From germline, CDR1 is SGHTA and CDR2 FQGNSA. V shed 5 bases and J 7 bases; nucleotides not matched to a gene: 8. This CDR3 region has 15 residues. Described time point: blood 4 weeks post-SBRT, at nephrectomy. Treatment denoted: 15 Gy SBRT to primary tumor, nephrectomy 4 weeks later. Nephrectomy followed 15 Gy stereotactic body radiation by 4 weeks. Here immunoSEQ multiplex PCR was the method, and the copy in TCRdb shows in-frame clones only, minus some. The sample gives about 140,000 clones, 75% to 90% of which show up once; around 17% is in the top ten. The sample originates from a study of radiation and T cells in renal cell carcinoma. Study findings and constraints: From baseline, blood top tumor clonotypes peaked at 2 weeks post-radiation.

The sequencing used blood, collected from a patient whose treatment included radiotherapy and nephrectomy. The sequence derives from a woman between 50 and 59 years old with renal cell carcinoma. The chain combines TRBV7-2 with TRBJ1-4; 9 nucleotides align to TRBD1. The CDR3 loop is CASSPQGDRVEKLFF. The CDR3 DNA is TGTGCCAGCAGCCCACAGGGGGACAGGGTTGAAAAACTGTTTTTT.